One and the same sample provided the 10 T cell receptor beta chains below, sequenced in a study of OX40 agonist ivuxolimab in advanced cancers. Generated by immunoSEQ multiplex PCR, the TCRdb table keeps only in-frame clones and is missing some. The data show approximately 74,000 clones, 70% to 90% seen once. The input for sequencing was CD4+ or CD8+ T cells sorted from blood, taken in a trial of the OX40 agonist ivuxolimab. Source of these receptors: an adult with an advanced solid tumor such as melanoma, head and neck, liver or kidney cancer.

CDR3 protein: CASSQLHLPQYF. Written as DNA, the CDR3 is TGTGCCAGCAGCCAATTACACCTGCCCCAGTACTTC. The V call is TRBV14, the J call TRBJ2-5; D is undetermined. CDR1 SGHDN and CDR2 FVKESK come from the germline V gene. The length of the CDR3 is 12 residues. V gave up 2 bases and J gave up 9 bases, with 10 bases separating them.

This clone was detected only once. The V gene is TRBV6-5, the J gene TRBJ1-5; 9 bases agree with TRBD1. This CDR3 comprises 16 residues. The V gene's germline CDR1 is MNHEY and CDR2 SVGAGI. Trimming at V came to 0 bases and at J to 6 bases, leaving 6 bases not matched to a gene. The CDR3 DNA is TGTGCCAGCAGTTACTCGGGGACAGGGTCTGGTCAGCCCCAGCATTTT. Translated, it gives CASSYSGTGSGQPQHF.

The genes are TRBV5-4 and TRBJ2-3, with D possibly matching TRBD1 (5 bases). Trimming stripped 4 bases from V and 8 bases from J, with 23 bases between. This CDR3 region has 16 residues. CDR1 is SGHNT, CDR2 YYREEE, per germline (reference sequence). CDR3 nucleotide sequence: TGTGCCAGCAGCCCCCAGCTGGGGCGAGGCCCTGGTACGCAGTATTTT. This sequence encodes CASSPQLGRGPGTQYF.

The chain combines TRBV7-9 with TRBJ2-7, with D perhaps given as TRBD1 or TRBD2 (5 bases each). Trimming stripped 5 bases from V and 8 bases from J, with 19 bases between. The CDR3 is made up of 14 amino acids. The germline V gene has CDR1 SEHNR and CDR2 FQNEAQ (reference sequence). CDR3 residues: CASSPFGTANKQYF. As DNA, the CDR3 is TGTGCCAGCAGCCCCTTTGGGACGGCTAATAAGCAGTACTTC.

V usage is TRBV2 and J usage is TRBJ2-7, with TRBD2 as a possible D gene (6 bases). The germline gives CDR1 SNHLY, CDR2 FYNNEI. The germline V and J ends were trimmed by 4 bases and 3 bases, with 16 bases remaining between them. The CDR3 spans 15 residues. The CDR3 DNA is TGTGCCAGCAGTGCGGGACTCCCAACGATCTACGAGCAGTACTTC. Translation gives CASSAGLPTIYEQYF.

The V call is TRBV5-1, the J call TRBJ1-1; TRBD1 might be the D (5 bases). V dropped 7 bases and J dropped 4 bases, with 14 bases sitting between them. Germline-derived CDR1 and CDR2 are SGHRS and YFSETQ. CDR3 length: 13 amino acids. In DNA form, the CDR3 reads TGCGCCAGCCGGAGGAGGGGCGGCACTGAAGCTTTCTTT. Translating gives CASRRRGGTEAFF.

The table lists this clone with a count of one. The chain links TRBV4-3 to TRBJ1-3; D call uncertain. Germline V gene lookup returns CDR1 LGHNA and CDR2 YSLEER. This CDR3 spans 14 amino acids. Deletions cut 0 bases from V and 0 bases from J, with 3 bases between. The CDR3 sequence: CASSQDYSGNTIYF. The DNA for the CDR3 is TGCGCCAGCAGCCAAGATTACTCTGGAAACACCATATATTTT.

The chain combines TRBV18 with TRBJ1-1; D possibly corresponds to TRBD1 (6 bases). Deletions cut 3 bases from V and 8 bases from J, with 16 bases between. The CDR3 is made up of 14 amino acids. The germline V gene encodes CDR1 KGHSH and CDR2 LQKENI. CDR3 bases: TGTGCCAGCTCACCCCCCCTGGACAGTGTAGAAGCTTTCTTT. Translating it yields CASSPPLDSVEAFF.

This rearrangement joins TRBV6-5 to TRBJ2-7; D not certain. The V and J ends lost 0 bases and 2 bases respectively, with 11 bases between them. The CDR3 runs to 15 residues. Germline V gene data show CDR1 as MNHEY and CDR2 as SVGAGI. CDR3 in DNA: TGTGCCAGCAGTTACTCGTTAACCAGACCCTACGAGCAGTACTTC. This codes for CASSYSLTRPYEQYF.

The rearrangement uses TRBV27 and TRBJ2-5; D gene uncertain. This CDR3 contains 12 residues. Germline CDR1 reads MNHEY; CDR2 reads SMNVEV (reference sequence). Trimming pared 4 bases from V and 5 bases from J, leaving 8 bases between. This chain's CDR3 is CASSSLGETQYF. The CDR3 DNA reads TGTGCCAGCAGTTCTCTCGGTGAGACCCAGTACTTC.